A selection of T cell receptor beta chains follows, all from one sample in a study of Graves' ophthalmopathy and Graves' hyperthyroidism. MiXCR, applied by TCRdb to the multiplex PCR reads, yields one record per CDR3 protein. The table includes 560,000 or so distinct CDR3 sequences, approximately 35% detected once. The sequenced sample was peripheral blood or thyroid tissue (not recorded which). The receptors come from an adult man with Graves' hyperthyroidism. CDR3s include the opening cysteine and the closing phenylalanine or tryptophan. The D gene is left open where the match is weak. Clone size is stated in some rows and not others, as once, few, many or a class when expanded.

CDR3aa,CDR3nt,abundance,v_gene,d_gene,j_gene
CASSTSGGYNEQFF,TGTGCCAGCTCGACTAGCGGGGGTTACAATGAGCAGTTCTTC,-,TRBV7-9,TRBD2,TRBJ2-1
CASRTGFGTEAFF,TGTGCCAGCAGAACAGGGTTTGGCACTGAAGCTTTCTTT,many,TRBV12-3/TRBV12-4,-,TRBJ1-1
CAIGEPRQETWYF,TGTGCCATCGGTGAGCCTCGCCAAGAGACCTGGTACTTC,-,TRBV10-3,-,TRBJ2-5
CASSPGGQGIHEQYF,TGTGCCAGCAGTCCCGGCGGGCAGGGGATCCACGAGCAGTACTTC,-,TRBV7-9,-,TRBJ2-7
CASSAGVGLNTGELFF,TGTGCCAGCAGCGCAGGGGTTGGGTTGAACACCGGGGAGCTGTTTTTT,once,TRBV7-2,-,TRBJ2-2
CASSSPGTVSYNEQFF,TGTGCCAGCAGCTCCCCCGGGACGGTGAGCTACAATGAGCAGTTCTTC,once,TRBV7-9,-,TRBJ2-1
CASSVAPSLGGELFF,TGTGCCAGCAGCGTAGCGCCTAGTTTGGGCGGGGAGCTGTTTTTT,many,TRBV9,-,TRBJ2-2
CASSVTGSNSPLHF,TGTGCCAGCAGCGTTACAGGGAGCAATTCACCCCTCCACTTT,-,TRBV9,-,TRBJ1-6
CANSRSRYGYTF,TGTGCCAACAGCCGTTCCCGCTATGGCTACACCTTC,many,TRBV19,-,TRBJ1-2
CASSILALETQYF,TGTGCCAGCAGCATCCTAGCGTTGGAGACCCAGTACTTC,many,TRBV12-3/TRBV12-4,-,TRBJ2-5
CASSEGRGRGTQYF,TGTGCCAGCAGTGAAGGCAGGGGCCGGGGGACCCAGTACTTC,few,TRBV2,-,TRBJ2-5
CASRPRTGEGPEQYF,TGTGCCAGCAGGCCTCGGACAGGGGAGGGTCCCGAGCAGTACTTC,many,TRBV6-5,TRBD1,TRBJ2-7
CASSLDWGTGIDEQYF,TGTGCCAGCAGCTTAGACTGGGGGACAGGGATCGACGAGCAGTACTTC,-,TRBV5-1,TRBD1,TRBJ2-7
CASSLLASGGNEQFF,TGTGCCAGCAGCTTATTGGCTAGCGGTGGGAATGAGCAGTTCTTC,-,TRBV7-2,TRBD2,TRBJ2-1
CSVVGQGYEQFF,TGCAGCGTTGTGGGACAGGGGTATGAGCAGTTCTTC,few,TRBV29-1,TRBD1,TRBJ2-1
CASSLEGTDYEKLFF,TGCGCCAGCAGCTTGGAGGGGACAGATTATGAAAAACTGTTTTTT,few,TRBV5-1,TRBD1,TRBJ1-4
CAWSGGTANEKLFF,TGTGCCTGGAGCGGCGGGACAGCAAATGAAAAACTGTTTTTT,few,TRBV30,TRBD1,TRBJ1-4
CSVCLAGSTGELFF,TGCAGCGTTTGTCTAGCGGGGTCCACCGGGGAGCTGTTTTTT,once,TRBV29-1,TRBD2,TRBJ2-2
CAISYSPGSNQPQHF,TGTGCCATCAGTTACTCACCAGGGAGCAATCAGCCCCAGCATTTT,-,TRBV10-3,-,TRBJ1-5
CSVGQVDYGYTF,TGCAGTGTGGGACAGGTGGACTATGGCTACACCTTC,many,TRBV20-1,TRBD1,TRBJ1-2
CASSIATGSGYGYTF,TGTGCCAGTAGTATCGCAACAGGCAGCGGCTATGGCTACACCTTC,many,TRBV19,-,TRBJ1-2
CAISEAGGHQPQHF,TGTGCCATCAGTGAAGCAGGGGGCCATCAGCCCCAGCATTTT,-,TRBV10-3,TRBD1,TRBJ1-5
CASSLKAGGGSGNTIYF,TGTGCCAGCAGCTTAAAAGCGGGAGGGGGCTCTGGAAACACCATATATTTT,-,TRBV9,-,TRBJ1-3
CASSQEGWETQYF,TGTGCCAGCAGCCAAGAGGGGTGGGAGACCCAGTACTTC,-,TRBV3-1,-,TRBJ2-5
CASSSQDGISYTF,TGTGCCAGCAGTTCACAGGACGGGATAAGCTACACCTTC,many,TRBV2,-,TRBJ1-2
CASEEGAGANVLTF,TGCGCCAGCGAGGAGGGGGCTGGGGCCAACGTCCTGACTTTC,many,TRBV5-1,-,TRBJ2-6
CASSVTGAGELFF,TGCGCCAGCAGCGTTACAGGGGCCGGGGAGCTGTTTTTT,many,TRBV5-1,TRBD1,TRBJ2-2
CASSDGLAGGNYEQYF,TGCGCCAGCAGTGACGGACTAGCGGGAGGAAACTACGAGCAGTACTTC,few,TRBV10-1,TRBD2,TRBJ2-7
CSVGRLAVGETQYF,TGCAGCGTCGGCAGGCTAGCTGTGGGAGAGACCCAGTACTTC,many,TRBV29-1,-,TRBJ2-5
CASSPQRGGLHVGELFF,TGTGCCAGCAGCCCCCAGCGGGGGGGCCTCCATGTCGGGGAGCTGTTTTTT,few,TRBV7-9,TRBD2,TRBJ2-2
CASSSSYGETQYF,TGTGCCAGCAGCAGCTCCTACGGGGAGACCCAGTACTTC,-,TRBV7-9,-,TRBJ2-5
CASSPPRGGAGYTGELFF,TGCGCCAGCAGCCCCCCCCGGGGAGGGGCCGGTTACACCGGGGAGCTGTTTTTT,-,TRBV5-1,TRBD2,TRBJ2-2
CASSRTGIESVTEAFF,TGTGCCAGTAGTAGGACAGGGATCGAGTCGGTTACTGAAGCTTTCTTT,few,TRBV19,TRBD1,TRBJ1-1
CSASFAGTGNYGYTF,TGCAGTGCTAGTTTCGCCGGGACAGGCAACTATGGCTACACCTTC,many,TRBV20-1,TRBD1,TRBJ1-2
CASGLMGTENTIYF,TGTGCTAGTGGTTTAATGGGGACAGAAAACACCATATATTTT,few,TRBV12-5,TRBD1,TRBJ1-3
CASSLLGDRNTEAFF,TGTGCCAGCAGCTTACTCGGGGATCGAAACACTGAAGCTTTCTTT,many,TRBV13,-,TRBJ1-1
CASSLALAGTNEKLFF,TGTGCCAGCAGCTTAGCGTTGGCAGGGACTAATGAAAAACTGTTTTTT,-,TRBV7-2,-,TRBJ1-4
CASSDLTRETNEKLFF,TGTGCCAGCAGTGATCTAACCAGGGAGACTAATGAAAAACTGTTTTTT,-,TRBV10-3,-,TRBJ1-4
CASSLGQLIQETQYF,TGTGCCAGCAGCTTGGGACAGCTAATACAAGAGACCCAGTACTTC,many,TRBV7-8,TRBD1,TRBJ2-5
CASSQRGGKNTEAFF,TGCGCCAGCAGCCAAAGGGGGGGAAAGAACACTGAAGCTTTCTTT,-,TRBV4-1,-,TRBJ1-1
CASSSRTEHTGELFF,TGTGCCAGCAGCTCCCGGACGGAGCACACCGGGGAGCTGTTTTTT,many,TRBV7-9,-,TRBJ2-2
CASSGYEQYF,TGTGCCAGCAGTGGTTACGAGCAGTACTTC,many,TRBV2,-,TRBJ2-7
CASSQAGELFF,TGTGCCAGCAGTCAGGCCGGGGAGCTGTTTTTT,many,TRBV2,-,TRBJ2-2
CASGQEIRLATEAFF,TGCGCCAGCGGCCAAGAGATTCGGCTGGCCACTGAAGCTTTCTTT,-,TRBV4-1,-,TRBJ1-1
CASSLSTSGGDEQFF,TGTGCCAGCAGCTTGTCGACTAGCGGGGGAGATGAGCAGTTCTTC,-,TRBV7-9,TRBD2,TRBJ2-1
CASSSQTGRETQYF,TGTGCCAGCAGTTCCCAGACTGGGCGGGAGACCCAGTACTTC,many,TRBV12-3/TRBV12-4,-,TRBJ2-5
CASSSDSRNQPQHF,TGTGCCAGCAGCTCAGACAGCCGCAATCAGCCCCAGCATTTT,many,TRBV7-9,-,TRBJ1-5
CASRIGSGLYNSPLHF,TGTGCCAGCAGAATCGGATCGGGACTTTATAATTCACCCCTCCACTTT,few,TRBV3-1,-,TRBJ1-6